The clone carrying this TCR beta chain appeared once. Trimming took off 5 bases at V and 1 base at J, with 17 bases between the two ends. Germline lookup yields CDR1 LGHNA and CDR2 YNFKEQ. The CDR3 has 16 amino acids. As originally analysed: Estimates of nucleated cell counts were drawn from the amplification of reference gene primers. Profiling relied on immunoSEQ multiplex PCR, and the TCRdb table lists in-frame clones only, not all of them. The DNA gave D and trimming, while V, J and clone size come from that table. The sample carries roughly 290,000 clones, 89% recorded once. This sample is part of a study of blood T cell repertoires in COVID-19. Study background: COVID-19 samples from acute and convalescent phases originated in the United States, Italy and Spain. T cells, B-cell-depleted T cells, or PBMCs supplied cDNA or gDNA.

The receptor's source is a woman aged 55-69 years with acute or convalescent COVID-19. The source material was peripheral blood. The J gene is TRBJ1-1, the V gene TRBV4-2; TRBD1 might be the D (6 bases). The CDR3 DNA reads as TGTGCCAGCAGCGAGTTCGGTGGGGGCGGGAACACTGAAGCTTTCTTT. Translation: CASSEFGGGGNTEAFF.